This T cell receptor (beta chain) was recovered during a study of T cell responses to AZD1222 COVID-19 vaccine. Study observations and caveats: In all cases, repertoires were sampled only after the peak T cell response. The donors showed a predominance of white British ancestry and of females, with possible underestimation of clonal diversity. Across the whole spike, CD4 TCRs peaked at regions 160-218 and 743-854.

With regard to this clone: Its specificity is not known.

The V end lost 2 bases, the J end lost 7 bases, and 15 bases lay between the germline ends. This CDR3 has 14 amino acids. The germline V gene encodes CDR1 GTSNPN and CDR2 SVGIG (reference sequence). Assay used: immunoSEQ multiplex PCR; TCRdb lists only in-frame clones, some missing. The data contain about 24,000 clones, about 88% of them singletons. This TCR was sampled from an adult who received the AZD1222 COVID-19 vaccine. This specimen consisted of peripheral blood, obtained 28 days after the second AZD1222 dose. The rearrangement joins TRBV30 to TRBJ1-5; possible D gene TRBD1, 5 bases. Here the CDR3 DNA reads TGTGCCTGGAGTTCTCGGGGGGGTAACCAGCCCCAGCATTTT. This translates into CAWSSRGGNQPQHF.